The 2 T cell receptor beta chains below come from one sample, sequenced in a study of CD8 T cells in Susac syndrome. RNA was extracted with the RNeasy kit, and a quantity of roughly 0.5 to 1 ug was reverse transcribed using random hexamers. MiXCR was run by TCRdb on the immunoSEQ multiplex PCR reads, yielding one entry per CDR3 protein. The sample consists of more than 70,000 distinct CDR3 sequences, 91% of them appearing once. The sample consisted of CD8+ T cells from PBMCs. The receptor source for this set is a human donor with multiple sclerosis.

The chain links TRBV3-1 to TRBJ2-1; D unresolved. The germline V gene encodes CDR1 LGHDT and CDR2 YNNKEL (reference sequence). V dropped 3 bases and J dropped 4 bases, with 16 bases sitting between them. The CDR3 length is 16 residues. The chain's CDR3 is CASSQAVFAPYNEQFF. CDR3 coding DNA: TGTGCCAGCAGCCAGGCGGTCTTCGCACCATACAATGAGCAGTTCTTC.

The chain carries TRBV30 and TRBJ2-1; tentatively, D is TRBD2 (6 bases). Trimming removed 7 bases at V and 4 bases at J, with 17 bases between. The CDR3 runs 14 residues. In germline, CDR1 is GTSNPN, CDR2 SVGIG (reference sequence). The CDR3 sequence is CAFGVAEMYNEQFF. For the CDR3, the DNA is TGTGCCTTCGGGGTAGCGGAGATGTACAATGAGCAGTTCTTC.